These T cell receptor beta chains were read from a single sample in a study of T-cell memory formation after mild COVID-19. In TCRdb, the 5' RACE reads were re-called with MiXCR into one record per CDR3 protein. The sample consists of about 320,000 distinct CDR3 sequences, roughly an eighth of them appearing once. Material: PBMCs or a T cell subset sorted from them (not recorded which). These receptors were obtained from a man aged 18 to 35 who had mild COVID-19 (a few samples of this study predate the infection). Cell type and time point are not known. Both conserved end residues are part of each CDR3. The D gene is left open where the match is weak. Only some rows state a clone size, as once, few, many or a class for expanded clones.

v_gene,j_gene,d_gene,abundance,CDR3aa,CDR3nt
TRBV6-5,TRBJ1-2,.,few,CASSRNGLLYGYTF,TGTGCCAGCAGTAGAAATGGACTGCTCTATGGCTACACCTTC
TRBV4-1,TRBJ2-2,TRBD2,few,CASSQASGGGNTGELFF,TGCGCCAGCAGCCAGGCTAGCGGGGGGGGTAACACCGGGGAGCTGTTTTTT
TRBV5-1,TRBJ2-7,.,few,CASSSLEADEQYF,TGCGCCAGCAGCTCGCTGGAGGCAGACGAGCAGTACTTC
TRBV6-1,TRBJ2-5,TRBD2,few,CASTKISGGRETQYF,TGTGCCAGCACTAAGATTAGCGGGGGCCGAGAGACCCAGTACTTC
TRBV4-3,TRBJ2-2,.,once,CASSQDRNTGELFF,TGCGCCAGCAGCCAAGACCGGAACACCGGGGAGCTGTTTTTT
TRBV20-1,TRBJ1-1,.,many,CSVLSAGTNTEAFF,TGCAGTGTCCTAAGTGCGGGTACGAACACTGAAGCTTTCTTT
TRBV20-1,TRBJ1-1,.,few,CSAEGGNTEAFF,TGCAGTGCAGAGGGCGGCAACACTGAAGCTTTCTTT
TRBV20-1,TRBJ2-5,.,.,CSASGLAGETQYF,TGCAGTGCTAGTGGGCTAGCCGGGGAGACCCAGTACTTC
TRBV6-2/TRBV6-3,TRBJ2-2,.,few,CASSYSRSGELFF,TGTGCCAGCAGTTACTCGAGGTCCGGGGAGCTGTTTTTT
TRBV6-5,TRBJ2-7,.,few,CASTLGPTPNYEQYF,TGTGCCAGCACCCTAGGGCCAACGCCCAACTACGAGCAGTACTTC
TRBV5-1,TRBJ2-3,.,few,CASSPQSGTDTQYF,TGCGCCAGCAGCCCCCAGAGCGGCACAGATACGCAGTATTTT
TRBV5-1,TRBJ2-5,TRBD2,many,CASRPGLRGGGGETQYF,TGCGCCAGCAGACCAGGTTTGCGGGGGGGCGGAGGAGAGACCCAGTACTTC
TRBV20-1,TRBJ1-5,TRBD1,many,CSATGQESQPQHF,TGCAGTGCTACCGGACAGGAAAGTCAGCCCCAGCATTTT
TRBV5-4,TRBJ2-7,.,.,CASSFFDTREQYF,TGTGCCAGCAGCTTCTTCGATACTCGGGAGCAGTACTTC
TRBV7-2,TRBJ1-5,TRBD1,few,CASSGDRAQPQHF,TGTGCCAGCAGCGGGGACAGGGCCCAGCCCCAGCATTTT
TRBV5-4,TRBJ2-3,TRBD2,.,CASSSKRGSTDTQYF,TGTGCCAGCAGCTCCAAGCGGGGCAGCACAGATACGCAGTATTTT
TRBV6-2/TRBV6-3,TRBJ1-6,TRBD1,.,CASSYLTGVSSPLHF,TGTGCCAGCAGTTACTTGACAGGGGTAAGCTCACCCCTCCACTTT
TRBV9,TRBJ2-2,.,few,CASSALVNTGELFF,TGTGCCAGCAGCGCGCTAGTAAACACCGGGGAGCTGTTTTTT
TRBV7-3,TRBJ1-4,.,.,CASSPGKGLNEKLFF,TGTGCCAGCAGCCCCGGGAAGGGACTAAATGAAAAACTGTTTTTT
TRBV27,TRBJ1-5,TRBD1,many,CASSGTGGQPQHF,TGTGCCAGCAGTGGAACAGGGGGTCAGCCCCAGCATTTT
TRBV3-1,TRBJ2-3,.,.,CASSGREEVTDTQYF,TGTGCCAGCAGCGGAAGGGAGGAGGTCACAGATACGCAGTATTTT
TRBV7-9,TRBJ2-3,.,many,CASSFDTQYF,TGTGCCAGCAGCTTTGATACGCAGTATTTT
TRBV28,TRBJ2-4,TRBD2,.,CASSFPPGSGGPLAKNIQYF,TGTGCCAGCAGTTTCCCGCCGGGTAGCGGGGGGCCCCTAGCCAAAAACATTCAGTACTTC
TRBV6-2/TRBV6-3,TRBJ1-2,.,few,CASSYFGGDGYTF,TGTGCCAGCAGTTACTTTGGAGGAGATGGCTACACCTTC
TRBV4-2,TRBJ2-6,.,few,CASSQDRRGSGANVLTF,TGTGCCAGCAGCCAAGACCGCAGGGGATCTGGGGCCAACGTCCTGACTTTC
TRBV10-3,TRBJ2-1,.,.,CAISKEQSSYNEQFF,TGTGCCATCAGTAAAGAACAGAGCTCCTACAATGAGCAGTTCTTC
TRBV7-6,TRBJ1-5,TRBD1,few,CASSPQGMDQPQHF,TGTGCCAGCAGCCCACAGGGGATGGATCAGCCCCAGCATTTT
TRBV7-6,TRBJ2-7,.,.,CASSPGTRVNEQYF,TGTGCCAGCAGCCCCGGGACTCGCGTTAACGAGCAGTACTTC
TRBV4-1,TRBJ1-4,.,few,CASSQGILEKLFF,TGCGCCAGCAGCCAAGGGATTCTCGAAAAACTGTTTTTT
TRBV7-9,TRBJ1-6,TRBD1,few,CASGPGQANSPLHF,TGTGCCAGCGGCCCCGGACAGGCAAATTCACCCCTCCACTTT
TRBV5-1,TRBJ2-2,.,.,CASSLLGGGPLWNTGELFF,TGCGCCAGCAGCTTGCTGGGGGGGGGGCCTCTCTGGAACACCGGGGAGCTGTTTTTT
TRBV5-1,TRBJ2-1,.,many,CASSLQGLREQFF,TGCGCCAGCAGCTTGCAAGGGTTAAGGGAGCAGTTCTTC
TRBV11-1,TRBJ2-1,TRBD1,few,CASSFDRGIEQFF,TGTGCCAGCAGCTTCGACAGGGGAATTGAGCAGTTCTTC
TRBV18,TRBJ2-1,TRBD2,many,CASSPLAGGNYNEQFF,TGTGCCAGCTCACCCTTAGCGGGGGGGAACTACAATGAGCAGTTCTTC
TRBV24-1,TRBJ2-5,.,.,CATSERQETQYF,TGTGCCACCAGTGAGAGACAAGAGACCCAGTACTTC
TRBV20-1,TRBJ1-5,.,few,CSAREGVGPQHF,TGCAGTGCTAGAGAGGGCGTCGGGCCCCAGCATTTT
TRBV10-2,TRBJ2-7,TRBD2,.,CASRLAGAYEQYF,TGCGCCAGCAGACTAGCGGGGGCCTACGAGCAGTACTTC
TRBV5-1,TRBJ2-2,.,few,CVSSFQGGELFF,TGCGTCAGCAGCTTTCAGGGAGGGGAGCTGTTTTTT
TRBV24-1,TRBJ2-1,TRBD2,many,CATSDPRTSGAVNEQFF,TGTGCCACCAGTGATCCCAGGACTAGCGGGGCCGTCAATGAGCAGTTCTTC
TRBV27,TRBJ2-5,.,.,CASSPLGRQQETQYF,TGTGCCAGCAGTCCCCTCGGCAGGCAACAAGAGACCCAGTACTTC
TRBV20-1,TRBJ2-3,TRBD2,.,CSARDRLAGSDTQYF,TGCAGTGCTAGAGATCGGCTAGCGGGGTCAGATACGCAGTATTTT
TRBV14,TRBJ1-5,.,many,CASSQGLGQPQHF,TGTGCCAGCAGTCAAGGGCTAGGCCAGCCCCAGCATTTT
TRBV7-2,TRBJ2-2,.,.,CASTPTLNTGELFF,TGTGCCAGCACCCCCACCTTGAACACCGGGGAGCTGTTTTTT
TRBV4-3,TRBJ2-1,TRBD2,few,CASSQQTSGGIDEQFF,TGCGCCAGCAGCCAGCAGACTAGCGGGGGTATAGATGAGCAGTTCTTC
TRBV15,TRBJ2-1,.,many,CATSRQGTYNEQFF,TGTGCCACCAGCAGACAGGGTACCTACAATGAGCAGTTCTTC
TRBV6-2/TRBV6-3,TRBJ2-3,TRBD2,few,CASRTTSGGPTDTQYF,TGTGCCAGCAGGACTACTAGCGGGGGGCCCACAGATACGCAGTATTTT
TRBV12-3/TRBV12-4,TRBJ2-5,.,few,CASSPLWGLETQYF,TGTGCCAGCAGTCCCCTCTGGGGGTTGGAGACCCAGTACTTC
TRBV6-2/TRBV6-3,TRBJ1-3,.,.,CASRMDPSGNTIYF,TGTGCCAGCAGAATGGATCCTTCTGGAAACACCATATATTTT
TRBV6-5,TRBJ2-7,TRBD1,.,CASRRAGAAGGEQYF,TGTGCCAGCAGAAGGGCCGGGGCGGCAGGGGGCGAGCAGTACTTC
TRBV6-1,TRBJ1-1,.,.,CAGIIRGEAFF,TGTGCCGGGATAATCAGGGGTGAAGCTTTCTTT
TRBV27,TRBJ1-2,TRBD1,.,CASSSPDGTGLGYTF,TGTGCCAGCAGTTCCCCCGACGGGACAGGGCTAGGCTACACCTTC
TRBV16,TRBJ1-4,.,few,CASSQSLEREYGEKLFF,TGTGCCAGCAGCCAATCTTTGGAAAGGGAGTACGGTGAAAAACTGTTTTTT
TRBV12-3/TRBV12-4,TRBJ2-3,.,many,CASRSTGLGTDTQYF,TGTGCCAGCAGGTCTACAGGGTTGGGCACAGATACGCAGTATTTT
TRBV6-5,TRBJ2-5,TRBD1,.,CASSSLTGRAETQYF,TGTGCCAGCAGTTCCCTGACAGGGCGCGCAGAGACCCAGTACTTC
TRBV20-1,TRBJ1-1,.,.,CSARDLGNTEAFF,TGCAGTGCTAGAGATCTGGGGAACACTGAAGCTTTCTTT
TRBV4-1,TRBJ2-1,.,.,CASSQDQVLEQFF,TGCGCCAGCAGCCAAGATCAGGTCCTCGAGCAGTTCTTC
TRBV2,TRBJ2-3,.,few,CASSGLFTDTQYF,TGTGCCAGCAGTGGACTGTTCACAGATACGCAGTATTTT
TRBV6-5,TRBJ2-7,TRBD1,few,CASSYDPQGLNEQYF,TGTGCCAGCAGTTACGATCCACAGGGGTTGAACGAGCAGTACTTC
TRBV9,TRBJ2-3,.,.,CASSAPLGGLTDTQYF,TGTGCCAGCAGCGCGCCCTTGGGGGGACTCACAGATACGCAGTATTTT